This T cell receptor (beta chain) appears in the sequencing data of a study of T cell clonotyping in hematopoietic cell transplantation. The study's findings and limits: Cells were unsorted, so CD4 and CD8 contributions were not separated. Recipient TCR diversity dropped after transplant; expanded clonotypes rose from day 30 to 180.

Germline CDR1 and CDR2: MNHNS and SASEGT. The CDR3 runs 12 residues. Trimming removed 3 bases from V and 5 bases from J, with 8 bases in between. Regarding this clone: Its matching antigen is unknown.

The assay was immunoSEQ multiplex PCR, and TCRdb's table has in-frame clones only and misses some. Of 12,000 to 15,000 clones listed, about 93% are singletons. The starting material was PBMCs, obtained 30 days after allogeneic stem cell transplant. This receptor was obtained from a male patient aged 55 to 70 who had an allogeneic stem cell transplant from an unrelated donor, so the T cells may come from the graft donor. Some clones in this sample may be carry-over from other donors' samples. J is TRBJ2-7 and V is TRBV6-1; D ambiguous. The CDR3 protein is CASSDVFNEQYF. The CDR3 DNA sequence: TGTGCCAGCAGTGATGTATTTAACGAGCAGTACTTC.